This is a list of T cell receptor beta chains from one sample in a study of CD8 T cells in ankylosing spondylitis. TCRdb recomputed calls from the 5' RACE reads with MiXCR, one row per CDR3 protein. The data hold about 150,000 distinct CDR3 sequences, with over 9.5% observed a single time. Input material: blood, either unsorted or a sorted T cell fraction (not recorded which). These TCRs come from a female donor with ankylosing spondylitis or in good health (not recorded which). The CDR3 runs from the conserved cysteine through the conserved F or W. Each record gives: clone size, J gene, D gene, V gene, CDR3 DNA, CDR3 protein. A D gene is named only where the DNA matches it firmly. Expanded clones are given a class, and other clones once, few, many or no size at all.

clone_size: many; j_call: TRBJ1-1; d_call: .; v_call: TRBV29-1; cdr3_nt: TGCAGCGTTGGGGGCAGATACACTGAAGCTTTCTTT; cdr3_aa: CSVGGRYTEAFF
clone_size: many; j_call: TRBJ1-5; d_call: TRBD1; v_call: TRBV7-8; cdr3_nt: TGTGCCAGCGTCCCAACAGGGGGCGGTCAGCCCCAGCATTTT; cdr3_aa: CASVPTGGGQPQHF
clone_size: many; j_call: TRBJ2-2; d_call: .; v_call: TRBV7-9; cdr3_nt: TGTGCCAGCAGCGATCAGGACCCACCTAACACCGGGGAGCTGTTTTTT; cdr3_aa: CASSDQDPPNTGELFF
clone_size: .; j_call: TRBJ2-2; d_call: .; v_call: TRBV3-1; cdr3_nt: TGTGCCAGCAGCACGGGCCCCTTCCTCACGGGGGAGCTGTTTTTT; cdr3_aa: CASSTGPFLTGELFF
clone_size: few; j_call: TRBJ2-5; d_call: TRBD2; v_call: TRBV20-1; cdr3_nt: TGCAGCCTACCCAGGCGGGGGGGCGGGGAGACCCAGTACTTC; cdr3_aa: CSLPRRGGGETQYF
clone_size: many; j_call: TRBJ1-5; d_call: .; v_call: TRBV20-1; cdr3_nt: TGCAGTGCTAGCCCAGGGGCTTTCAATCAGCCCCAGCATTTT; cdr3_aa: CSASPGAFNQPQHF
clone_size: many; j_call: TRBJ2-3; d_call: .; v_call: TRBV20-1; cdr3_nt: TGCAGTGCTAGTACCCCCACAGATACGCAGTATTTT; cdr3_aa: CSASTPTDTQYF
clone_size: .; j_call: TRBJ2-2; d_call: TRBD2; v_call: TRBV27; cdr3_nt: TGTGCCAGCAGTTTAGAGCCGGGGGGCGGGGAGCTGTTTTTT; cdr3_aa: CASSLEPGGGELFF
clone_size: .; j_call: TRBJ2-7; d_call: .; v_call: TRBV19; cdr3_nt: TGTGCCAGTAGGTCCGGCGGTTCCTACGGGCAGTACTTC; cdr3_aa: CASRSGGSYGQYF
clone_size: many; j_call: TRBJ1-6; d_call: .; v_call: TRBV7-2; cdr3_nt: TGTGCCAGCAGCTTAGAGGGGAATAATTCACCCCTCCACTTT; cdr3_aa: CASSLEGNNSPLHF
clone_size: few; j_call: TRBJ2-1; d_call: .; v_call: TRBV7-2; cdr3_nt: TGTGCCAGCAGCTTTGCCGGGACTGAGCAGTTCTTC; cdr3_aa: CASSFAGTEQFF
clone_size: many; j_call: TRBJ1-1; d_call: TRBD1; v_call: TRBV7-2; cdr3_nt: TGTGCCAGCAGCTCGGGACAGACGACTGAAGCTTTCTTT; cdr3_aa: CASSSGQTTEAFF
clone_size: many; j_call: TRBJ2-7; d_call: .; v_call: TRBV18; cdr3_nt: TGTGCCAGCTCACCAGTCGGACCCTACGAGCAGTACTTC; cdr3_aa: CASSPVGPYEQYF
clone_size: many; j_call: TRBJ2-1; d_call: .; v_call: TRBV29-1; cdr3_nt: TGCAGCGTTACTGAGCTGGCCAGGGGGGACAATGAGCAGTTCTTC; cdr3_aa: CSVTELARGDNEQFF
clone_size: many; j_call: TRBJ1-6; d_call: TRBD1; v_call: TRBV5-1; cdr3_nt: TGCGCCAGCAAGGTACAGGGGGCTAATTCACCCCTCCACTTT; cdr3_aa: CASKVQGANSPLHF
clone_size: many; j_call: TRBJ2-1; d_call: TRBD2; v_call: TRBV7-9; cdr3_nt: TGTGCCAGCGGGGAGCGGGGCTACAATGAGCAGTTCTTC; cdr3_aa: CASGERGYNEQFF
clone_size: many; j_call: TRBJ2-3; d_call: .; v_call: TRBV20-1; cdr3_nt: TGCAGTCCCTCTCTACCGGGCCTACAACGCACAGATACGCAGTATTTT; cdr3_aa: CSPSLPGLQRTDTQYF
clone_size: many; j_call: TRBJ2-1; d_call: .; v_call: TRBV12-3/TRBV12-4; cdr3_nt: TGTGCCAGCAGTTCGGTAGATGAGCAGTTCTTC; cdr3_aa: CASSSVDEQFF
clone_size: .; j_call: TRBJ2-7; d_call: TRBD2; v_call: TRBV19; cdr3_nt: TGTGCCAGTAGTGCGGGGGGGGCCAACTACGAGCAGTACTTC; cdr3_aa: CASSAGGANYEQYF
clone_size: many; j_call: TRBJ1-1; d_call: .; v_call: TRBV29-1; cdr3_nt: TGCAGCGTTGTTGGTGCGTCCGACACTGAAGCTTTCTTT; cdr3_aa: CSVVGASDTEAFF
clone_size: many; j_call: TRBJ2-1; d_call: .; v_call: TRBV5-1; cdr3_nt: TGCGCCAGCAGCTTTCGGGCGGTGAACAATGAGCAGTTCTTC; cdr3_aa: CASSFRAVNNEQFF
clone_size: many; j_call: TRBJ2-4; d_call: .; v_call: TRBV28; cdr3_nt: TGTGCCAGCAGTTTACAGGGGGGGTCTGCCAAAAACATTCAGTACTTC; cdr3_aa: CASSLQGGSAKNIQYF
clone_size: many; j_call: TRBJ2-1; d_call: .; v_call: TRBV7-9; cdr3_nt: TGTGCCAGCAGCTCTCCCGCTAGGACTGGAGTTTACAATGAGCAGTTCTTC; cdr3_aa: CASSSPARTGVYNEQFF
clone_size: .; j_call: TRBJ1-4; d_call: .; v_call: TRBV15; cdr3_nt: TGTGCCACCAGCAGAGTAGTAGGGACCAATGAAAAACTGTTTTTT; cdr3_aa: CATSRVVGTNEKLFF
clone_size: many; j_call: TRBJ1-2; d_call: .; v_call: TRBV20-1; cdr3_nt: TGCAGTGCTAGAGGGGCTACCAACTATGGCTACACCTTC; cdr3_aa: CSARGATNYGYTF
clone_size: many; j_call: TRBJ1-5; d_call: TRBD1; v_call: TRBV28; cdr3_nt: TGTGCCAGCAGTCGAACAGGGGAAGGGCGTCAGCCCCAGCATTTT; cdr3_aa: CASSRTGEGRQPQHF
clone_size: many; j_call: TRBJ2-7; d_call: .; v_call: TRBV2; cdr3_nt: TGTGCCAGCAGTGGCCCCCTAGGCGGCGAGCAGTACTTC; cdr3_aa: CASSGPLGGEQYF
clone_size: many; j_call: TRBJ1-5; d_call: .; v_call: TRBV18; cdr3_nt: TGTGCCAGCTCAATGTCGTCCAATCAGCCCCAGCATTTT; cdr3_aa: CASSMSSNQPQHF
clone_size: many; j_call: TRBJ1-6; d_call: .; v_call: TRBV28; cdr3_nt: TGTGCCAGCAGTCCCGGACCCTATAATTCACCCCTCCACTTT; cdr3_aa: CASSPGPYNSPLHF
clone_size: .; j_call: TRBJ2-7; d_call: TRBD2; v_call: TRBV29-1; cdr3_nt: TGCAGCGCCCGGGCGTATGCTAGCGGACATACCTACGAGCAGTACTTC; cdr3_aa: CSARAYASGHTYEQYF
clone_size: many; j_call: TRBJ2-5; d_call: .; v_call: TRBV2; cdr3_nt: TGTGCCAGCAGTGATAGGGAGACCCAGTACTTC; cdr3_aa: CASSDRETQYF
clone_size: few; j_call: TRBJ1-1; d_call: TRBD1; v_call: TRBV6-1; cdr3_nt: TGTGCCAGCAGTGACTACAGGGGGCGTAACACTGAAGCTTTCTTT; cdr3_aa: CASSDYRGRNTEAFF
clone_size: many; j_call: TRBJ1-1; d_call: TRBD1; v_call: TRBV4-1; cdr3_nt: TGCGCCAGCAGCCACCGACAGGGGAGAAACACTGAAGCTTTCTTT; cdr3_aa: CASSHRQGRNTEAFF
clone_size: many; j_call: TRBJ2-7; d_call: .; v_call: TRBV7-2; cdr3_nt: TGTGCCAGCAGCCCCAGGCAAAATCTCTACGAGCAGTACTTC; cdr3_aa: CASSPRQNLYEQYF
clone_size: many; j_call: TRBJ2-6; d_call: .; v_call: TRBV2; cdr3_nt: TGTGCCAGCAGCGTATTCCAGGGCCTACTGAGCTCTGGGGCCAACGTCCTGACTTTC; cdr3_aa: CASSVFQGLLSSGANVLTF
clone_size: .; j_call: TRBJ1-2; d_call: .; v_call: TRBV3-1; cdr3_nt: TGTGCCAGCAGCCAAGAAAGACAGACGACCTATGGCTACACCTTC; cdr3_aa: CASSQERQTTYGYTF
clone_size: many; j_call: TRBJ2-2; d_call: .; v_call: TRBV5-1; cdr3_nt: TGCGCCAGCAGCTTGGAACCGCGCCTAAACACCGGGGAGCTGTTTTTT; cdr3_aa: CASSLEPRLNTGELFF
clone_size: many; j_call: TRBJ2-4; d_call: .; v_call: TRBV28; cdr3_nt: TGTGCCAGCAGTTTAAAGGGGCCGAGACGACGGCGCTTC; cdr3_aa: CASSLKGPRRRRF
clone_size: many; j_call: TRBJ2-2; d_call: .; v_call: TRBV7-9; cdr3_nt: TGTGCCAGCAGCTTAACAGGGTACACCGGGGAGCTGTTTTTT; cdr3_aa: CASSLTGYTGELFF
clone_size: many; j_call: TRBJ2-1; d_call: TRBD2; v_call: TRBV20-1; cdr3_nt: TGCAGTGCCCTTAGCGGGAGGGCCAATGAGCAGTTCTTC; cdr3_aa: CSALSGRANEQFF
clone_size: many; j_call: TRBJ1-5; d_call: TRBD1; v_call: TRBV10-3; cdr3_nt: TGTGCCATCAGTGCCGGACAGGGGAATCAGCCCCAGCATTTT; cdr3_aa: CAISAGQGNQPQHF